One sample yielded the 27 T cell receptor beta chains listed below, sequenced in a study of T cells in localized non-small cell lung cancer. The repertoire was sequenced with immunoSEQ multiplex PCR; TCRdb's copy has only in-frame clones and lacks some. The profile shows 45,000 to 70,000 clones, approximately 90% of them singletons. Sequenced here: peripheral blood, sampled before any cancer treatment. These receptors were obtained from a woman aged 35 to 70 with stage I lung adenocarcinoma.

This sequence joins TRBV25-1 and TRBJ1-2, with a tentative D call TRBD1 (6 bases). V dropped 8 bases and J dropped 8 bases, with 12 bases sitting between them. The length of the CDR3 is 11 residues. Germline lookup yields CDR1 MGHDK and CDR2 SYGVNS. This CDR3 is CASSTGEGYTF. In DNA form, the CDR3 reads TGTGCCAGCTCGACAGGAGAGGGCTACACCTTC.

The V call is TRBV19, the J call TRBJ2-1; D is unresolved. The CDR3 contains 12 residues. Trimming cost V 1 base and J 5 bases, with 3 bases left between them. CDR1 is LNHDA, CDR2 SQIVND, per germline (reference sequence). This CDR3 reads CASSIVNNEQFF. The CDR3, as DNA: TGTGCCAGTAGTATAGTGAACAATGAGCAGTTCTTC.

This clone occurred once. The chain carries TRBV5-1 and TRBJ1-2; no reliable D call. The CDR3 totals 12 residues. Trimming took 4 bases from V and 4 from J, leaving 8 bases between them. The germline V gene has CDR1 SGHRS and CDR2 YFSETQ. The CDR3 loop is CASSQASYGYTF. CDR3 bases: TGCGCCAGCAGCCAAGCTTCCTATGGCTACACCTTC.

The chain recombines TRBV2 with TRBJ1-2; D remains unclear. Germline CDR1 reads SNHLY; CDR2 reads FYNNEI. V lost 4 bases, J lost 4 bases, and 4 bases lay in between. The CDR3 is made up of 11 amino acids. In DNA, the CDR3 is TGTGCCAGCAGTGCAGGCTATGGCTACACCTTC. Its protein product is CASSAGYGYTF.

J is TRBJ2-2 and V is TRBV4-1, with D unclear. The CDR3 consists of 13 residues. Trimming left V 0 bases short and J 1 base short, with 0 bases between. CDR1 and CDR2 (germline): MGHRA, YSYEKL. CDR3 coding DNA: TGCGCCAGCAGCCAAGAGAACACCGGGGAGCTGTTTTTT. Translation gives CASSQENTGELFF.

The chain uses TRBV7-9 and TRBJ1-2; no reliable D call. Germline assignment: CDR1 SEHNR and CDR2 FQNEAQ (reference sequence). CDR3 length: 14 residues. Trimming shortened V by 0 bases and J by 6 bases, and 11 bases separated the two germline ends. CDR3 coding DNA: TGTGCCAGCAGCTTAGCGTCAAGAGCCGATGGCTACACCTTC. It translates to CASSLASRADGYTF.

The V call is TRBV7-2, the J call TRBJ2-7; D call uncertain. Germline V gene data show CDR1 as SGHTA and CDR2 as FQGNSA. CDR3 length equals 13 residues. The germline V and J ends were trimmed by 0 bases and 6 bases, with 9 bases remaining between them. The CDR3, as DNA: TGTGCCAGCAGCTTAGCGCCCTCGACCGAGCAGTACTTC. Its translation is CASSLAPSTEQYF.

This rearrangement joins TRBV4-3 to TRBJ2-2, with D perhaps matching TRBD2 (6 bases). Germline V gives CDR1 LGHNA, CDR2 YSLEER. CDR3 length: 19 residues. V was clipped by 0 bases and J by 2 bases, with 19 bases between them. CDR3 DNA sequence: TGCGCCAGCAGCCAAGAACCCTATAGTAGCGGTCCTAACACCGGGGAGCTGTTTTTT. Translated, it gives CASSQEPYSSGPNTGELFF.

This clone was seen only a few times. The CDR3 loop reads CSVDFDSYNEQFF. The CDR3 DNA is TGCAGCGTCGATTTTGACAGTTACAATGAGCAGTTCTTC. V is TRBV29-1 and J is TRBJ2-1, with D perhaps matching TRBD1 (5 bases). Germline lookup yields CDR1 SQVTM and CDR2 ANQGSEA. V was shortened by 6 bases and J by 4 bases, with 13 bases between the two germline ends. The CDR3 loop spans 13 amino acids.

V usage is TRBV6-4 and J usage is TRBJ1-1; possible D gene TRBD1, 6 bases. Germline V lookup: CDR1 MRHNA, CDR2 SNTAGT. V shed 4 bases and J shed 8 bases, with 14 bases lying between them. The CDR3 runs to 13 residues. This chain's CDR3 is CASSAGGAKEAFF. The CDR3 bases are TGTGCCAGCAGTGCGGGGGGCGCAAAGGAAGCTTTCTTT.

This chain links TRBV28 with TRBJ1-1, with D possibly being TRBD1 (5 bases). Germline CDR1 reads MDHEN; CDR2 reads SYDVKM. V gave up 1 base and J gave up 4 bases, with 10 bases separating them. There are 14 residues in the CDR3. CDR3 coding DNA: TGTGCCAGCAGTTTATCAGGGATAGGCACTGAAGCTTTCTTT. Protein: CASSLSGIGTEAFF.

V gene TRBV30 combines with J gene TRBJ1-5; TRBD1 agrees at 10 bases. There are 16 residues in the CDR3. Germline-derived CDR1 and CDR2 are GTSNPN and SVGIG (reference sequence). Trimming cost V 2 bases and J 4 bases; bases outside gene matches: 8. The DNA of the CDR3 is TGTGCCTGGAGTCTACCCCCGGGACAGGGGAATCAGCCCCAGCATTTT. Translated: CAWSLPPGQGNQPQHF.

This rearrangement joins TRBV5-6 to TRBJ1-3; unclear D gene. The CDR3 spans 13 residues. V was trimmed by 4 bases and J by 4 bases, leaving 9 bases between them. Germline V lookup: CDR1 SGHDT, CDR2 YYEEEE. The CDR3 region has the DNA TGTGCCAGCAGCACCCCGGGGGGAAACACCATATATTTT. It is translated as CASSTPGGNTIYF.

This clone has more than one count but fewer than ten. This chain connects TRBV5-1 to TRBJ2-5; D perhaps matches TRBD2 (5 bases). The CDR3 is made up of 14 amino acids. CDR1 SGHRS and CDR2 YFSETQ come from the germline V gene. Trimming shortened V by 0 bases and J by 5 bases, and 11 bases separated the two germline ends. CDR3 region: CASSLARPGETQYF. For the CDR3, the DNA is TGCGCCAGCAGCTTGGCTCGGCCGGGGGAGACCCAGTACTTC.

The genes are TRBV2 and TRBJ2-3; 8 bases line up with TRBD2. Germline V gene sequence: CDR1 SNHLY, CDR2 FYNNEI. Losses at the gene ends were 8 bases for V and 6 bases for J; bases not matched to a gene: 7. This CDR3 has 13 amino acids. CDR3 sequence (DNA): TGTGCCAGCCGGAGCGGGGGTGGGGATACGCAGTATTTT. It encodes CASRSGGGDTQYF.

J is TRBJ2-1 and V is TRBV11-3, with D hard to call. CDR1 is SGHNT and CDR2 is YENEEA in the germline V gene. The CDR3 length is 13 residues. V dropped 2 bases and J dropped 6 bases, with 8 bases sitting between them. DNA for the CDR3: TGTGCCAGCAGCTTACTTTTGGGCAATGAGCAGTTCTTC. This codes for CASSLLLGNEQFF.

The table lists this clone with a few counts. This chain links TRBV18 with TRBJ2-5; 9 bases map to TRBD2. This CDR3 comprises 15 residues. Germline V CDR1 and CDR2: KGHSH, LQKENI. Trimming took 3 bases from V and 2 from J; bases not matched to a gene: 4. This CDR3 is CASSPQAGGQETQYF. The CDR3 bases are TGTGCCAGCTCACCCCAGGCGGGGGGGCAAGAGACCCAGTACTTC. The variable domain in full, with the rest retrieved from reference TRBV18 and TRBJ2-5, is NAGVMQNPRHLVRRRGQEARLRCSPMKGHSHVYWYRQLPEEGLKFMVYLQKENIIDESGMPKERFSAEFPKEGPSILRIQQVVRGDSAAYFCASSPQAGGQETQYFGPGTRLLVL.

V usage is TRBV7-2 and J usage is TRBJ1-1; weak D call: TRBD1 (6 bases). V was cut by 3 bases and J by 0 bases, with 8 bases left in between. In germline, CDR1 is SGHTA, CDR2 FQGNSA. CDR3 size: 14 residues. CDR3 coding DNA: TGTGCCAGCAGCTTCCGGACAGTGAACACTGAAGCTTTCTTT. This translates into CASSFRTVNTEAFF.

V and J are TRBV6-6 and TRBJ2-7; 8 bases are a match to TRBD2. Germline trimming cut 2 bases from V and 4 bases from J; bases unmatched to any gene: 7. The CDR3 has 15 residues. CDR1 is MNHNY and CDR2 is SVGAGI in the germline V gene (reference sequence). CDR3 loop: CASSYGGTRAYEQYF. Written as DNA, the CDR3 is TGTGCCAGCAGTTACGGGGGGACTAGAGCTTACGAGCAGTACTTC.

The V gene is TRBV9, the J gene TRBJ2-3; D might be TRBD2 (6 bases). CDR3 length equals 16 residues. The germline V gene has CDR1 SGDLS and CDR2 YYNGEE. Trimming removed 0 bases from V and 1 base from J, with 12 bases in between. This CDR3 is CASSVGPGLRTDTQYF. CDR3 DNA: TGTGCCAGCAGCGTAGGACCGGGACTCCGCACAGATACGCAGTATTTT.

The gene calls are TRBV10-2 and TRBJ1-5; unclear D gene. Germline lookup yields CDR1 WSHSY and CDR2 SAAADI. Trimming left V 4 bases short and J 5 bases short, with 12 bases between. The CDR3 runs to 14 residues. The CDR3 protein is CASSVTQEDQPQHF. The DNA of the CDR3 is TGCGCCAGCAGTGTCACCCAGGAGGATCAGCCCCAGCATTTT.

The chain joins TRBV7-2 to TRBJ2-1, with D possibly being TRBD1 (5 bases). The CDR3 has 16 residues. The V and J ends lost 4 bases and 4 bases respectively, with 17 bases between them. Germline CDR1 is SGHTA and CDR2 is FQGNSA. CDR3 in DNA: TGTGCCAGCAGCTCGACTCGGGTGGGGCCTTACAATGAGCAGTTCTTC. Encoded protein: CASSSTRVGPYNEQFF.

The rearrangement uses TRBV7-3 and TRBJ1-2; 9 bases agree with TRBD1. The germline V gene encodes CDR1 SGHTA and CDR2 FQGTGA. With V trimmed by 5 bases and J by 5 bases, 3 bases remained unmatched. This CDR3 region has 13 residues. CDR3 sequence reads: CASSQGQGYGYTF. In DNA form, the CDR3 reads TGTGCCAGCAGCCAGGGACAGGGTTATGGCTACACCTTC.

The rearrangement links TRBV28 to TRBJ2-7; D perhaps matches TRBD1 (6 bases). This CDR3 spans 13 amino acids. The ends were cut back, 6 bases at V and 0 bases at J, with 9 bases in the middle. Germline CDR1 and CDR2: MDHEN and SYDVKM. Written as DNA, the CDR3 is TGTGCCAGCAGCCGGGACACCTCCTACGAGCAGTACTTC. It encodes CASSRDTSYEQYF.

The genes are TRBV9 and TRBJ2-1, with D unclear. CDR1 is SGDLS and CDR2 is YYNGEE in the germline V gene. The CDR3 runs 14 residues. Deletions cut 4 bases from V and 10 bases from J, with 18 bases between. The CDR3, as DNA: TGTGCCAGCAGCCCGCGACTCTTCTCCTACGAGCAGTTCTTC. Translation: CASSPRLFSYEQFF.

The genes are TRBV4-3 and TRBJ2-2, with TRBD1 matching over 12 bases. The V gene end was trimmed by 4 bases and the J gene end by 6 bases; junction bases not matched to a gene: 3. The germline gives CDR1 LGHNA, CDR2 YSLEER. The CDR3 has 15 amino acids. CDR3 sequence reads: CASSLRDRGPGELFF. CDR3 in DNA: TGCGCCAGCAGCCTCCGGGACAGGGGGCCCGGGGAGCTGTTTTTT.

The rearrangement joins TRBV27 to TRBJ2-7, with 11 nucleotides matching TRBD2. The junction had 4 bases not matched to a gene; V was cut back by 7 bases and J by 2 bases. Germline V lookup: CDR1 MNHEY, CDR2 SMNVEV (reference sequence). CDR3 length equals 14 residues. The CDR3 here is CASKGLAEAYEQYF. Written as DNA, the CDR3 is TGTGCCAGCAAGGGACTAGCGGAGGCCTACGAGCAGTACTTC.